Detailed here is one T cell receptor beta chain. These data are taken from a study of blood T cell repertoires in COVID-19. Turning to the study itself: Some COVID-19 samples were acute and others convalescent; all came from the United States, Italy and Spain. Sample material is recorded as cDNA or gDNA derived from T cells, B-cell-depleted T cells, or PBMCs.

This CDR3 is 15 amino acids long. The V gene's germline CDR1 is SNHLY and CDR2 FYNNEI. V was clipped by 2 bases and J by 3 bases, with 14 bases between them. In the original workflow: Reference gene primer amplification in the assay estimated nucleated cell counts. This table comes from immunoSEQ multiplex PCR, and its TCRdb copy is limited to in-frame clones, with some not included. That table gives V, J and clone size, and the DNA gave D and trimming. The sample has around 100,000 clones; under 90% are singletons. This TCR derives from a human donor in a cohort sampled during active or convalescent COVID-19. Sequencing input: peripheral blood. The chain is built from TRBV2 and TRBJ2-7; weak D call: TRBD2 (5 bases). CDR3 in amino acids: CASSEYGNTDYEQYF. Written as DNA, the CDR3 is TGTGCCAGCAGTGAATACGGGAATACGGACTACGAGCAGTACTTC.